This T cell receptor beta chain was retrieved from a study of cytomegalovirus exposure and HLA in healthy donors. The PCR used 60 Vbeta and 13 Jbeta primers. Study processing details: Among the unique TCR beta chains that a later analysis counted, around 72 million in all, roughly 11 million were shared. The protocol was immunoSEQ multiplex PCR, while the TCRdb copy is restricted to in-frame clones and leaves out a portion. V, J and clone size are taken as reported in that table, and D and trimming were inferred from the DNA itself. Of under 250,000 clones listed, approximately 85% are singletons. This sequence was found in a woman aged 45-65 years in good health and CMV-seronegative. Sequencing was done on a sample of PBMCs.

CDR3 region: CASSLGATGELFF. In nucleotides, the CDR3 is TGTGCCAGCAGCTTAGGGGCGACCGGGGAGCTGTTTTTT. The V gene is TRBV7-2, the J gene TRBJ2-2; the D is unclear. The V gene lost 1 base and the J gene lost 5 bases, with 5 bases spanning the gap. Germline V lookup: CDR1 SGHTA, CDR2 FQGNSA. The CDR3 extends over 13 amino acids. Looking up the rest from reference TRBV7-2 and TRBJ2-2 gives the full variable domain: GAGVSQSPSNKVTEKGKDVELRCDPISGHTALYWYRQSLGQGLEFLIYFQGNSAPDKSGLPSDRFSAERTGGSVSTLTIQRTQQEDSAVYLCASSLGATGELFFGEGSRLTVL.